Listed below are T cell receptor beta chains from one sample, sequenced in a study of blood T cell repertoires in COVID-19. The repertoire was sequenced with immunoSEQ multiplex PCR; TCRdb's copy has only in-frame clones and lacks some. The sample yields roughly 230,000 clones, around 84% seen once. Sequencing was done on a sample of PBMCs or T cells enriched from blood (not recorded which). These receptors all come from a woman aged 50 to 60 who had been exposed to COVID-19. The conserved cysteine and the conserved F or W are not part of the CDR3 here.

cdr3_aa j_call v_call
ATSSPGQRGNQPQH TRBJ1-5 TRBV15
ASSFRLGGTDTQY TRBJ2-3 TRBV28
ASSLGSGTGGSSPLH TRBJ1-6 TRBV28
ASSFRGDGYT TRBJ1-2 TRBV7-9
ASSSQGAPRNTIY TRBJ1-3 TRBV7-9
ASSPSLTGADGYT TRBJ1-2 TRBV6-2/TRBV6-3
ASSAGTGVGNSPLH TRBJ1-6 TRBV6-2/TRBV6-3
ASTPPRQGEETQY TRBJ2-5 TRBV28
ASSTPGLAGDNEQF TRBJ2-1 TRBV19
ASSPYSQFNTEAF TRBJ1-1 TRBV18
ASSPTGTPIQETQY TRBJ2-5 TRBV5-6
ASTDRGERAF TRBJ1-1 TRBV6-5
ASGLGQWGEETQY TRBJ2-5 TRBV12-5
ASSEVRQGREQY TRBJ2-7 TRBV11-2
ASSKRLAGAAPYEQY TRBJ2-7 TRBV6-2/TRBV6-3
SVQGLAGGVTGELF TRBJ2-2 TRBV29-1